This TCR beta chain was recovered during a study of cytomegalovirus exposure and HLA in healthy donors. PCR primers comprised 60 Vbeta and 13 Jbeta primers. TCRdb's copy holds only in-frame clones and misses some; the assay was immunoSEQ multiplex PCR. The top ten hold roughly 8.3% of the sample, which has more than 90,000 clones, more than 75% seen once. Germline CDR1 GTSNPN, CDR2 SVGIG (reference sequence). The length of the CDR3 is 16 residues. V lost 0 bases and J lost 4; bases outside the gene matches: 8. A note on this clone: Its specificity is unknown.

Findings and caveats of the study: Despite most TCR sequences being rare, some public TCRs occurred in many donors.

The chain joins TRBV30 to TRBJ1-3; TRBD1 matches 8 bases. Sequenced input: PBMCs. This clonotype was obtained from a human donor in good health. The CDR3 sequence: CAWSVPPQGEGNTIYF. The CDR3 nucleotides are TGTGCCTGGAGTGTACCTCCACAGGGGGAAGGAAACACCATATATTTT.